This TCR beta chain is from a study of T cell responses to AZD1222 COVID-19 vaccine. The germline V gene has CDR1 ENHRY and CDR2 SYGVKD. CDR3 length: 14 residues. V lost 4 bases and J lost 1, with 10 bases in between. Data came from immunoSEQ multiplex PCR; TCRdb stores just in-frame clones and leaves some out. The sample lists tens of thousands of clones, approximately 85% occurring once. The clonotype originates from an adult in good health. V usage is TRBV10-3 and J usage is TRBJ1-1; D gene ambiguous. The material sequenced was peripheral blood, taken on day 0 of AZD1222 vaccination. The CDR3 nucleotides read TGTGCCATCAGTGTCACAACCGCGAACACTGAAGCTTTCTTT. Amino acid sequence: CAISVTTANTEAFF.